The 7 T cell receptor beta chains below were found in one sample sequenced in a study of T cell repertoires in cytomegalovirus infection. TCRdb called the reads again in MiXCR, with one record for every CDR3 protein. The profile shows 490,000 or so distinct CDR3 sequences, approximately 11% of them singletons. Sequenced input: PBMCs. All receptors come from a human donor in good health (CMV status not recorded). Some clones in this sample may be carry-over from other donors' samples.

This clonotype occurred many times. The chain recombines TRBV5-1 with TRBJ2-1, with TRBD1 matching over 11 bases. The J segment lost 8 bases and the V segment lost 4 bases, leaving 11 bases of the junction unmatched. The CDR3 spans 16 residues. Germline V gene lookup returns CDR1 SGHRS and CDR2 YFSETQ. The CDR3 here is CASSNAPGQGDDEQFF. As DNA, the CDR3 is TGCGCCAGCAGCAACGCACCGGGACAGGGGGACGATGAGCAGTTCTTC. Full variable domain (missing parts from reference TRBV5-1 and TRBJ2-1): KAGVTQTPRYLIKTRGQQVTLSCSPISGHRSVSWYQQTPGQGLQFLFEYFSETQRNKGNFPGRFSGRQFSNSRSEMNVSTLELGDSALYLCASSNAPGQGDDEQFFGPGTRLTVL.

The sample holds many counts of this clonotype. The chain combines TRBV7-9 with TRBJ2-3; 9 nucleotides line up with TRBD2. This CDR3 region has 15 residues. The V segment lost 3 bases and the J segment 0 bases; nucleotides outside the gene matches: 1. The germline CDR1 and CDR2 sequences are SEHNR and FQNEAQ (reference sequence). The CDR3 sequence is CASSLLAGSTDTQYF. The CDR3 DNA reads as TGTGCCAGCAGCTTGCTAGCGGGAAGCACAGATACGCAGTATTTT.

This clonotype came up a few times. J is TRBJ1-1 and V is TRBV7-8; D is possibly TRBD1 (5 bases). V lost 6 bases, J lost 4 bases, and 15 bases lay in between. The CDR3 consists of 14 residues. Germline V lookup: CDR1 SGHVS, CDR2 FQNEAQ. CDR3 loop: CASRWDGGVTEAFF. The CDR3 nucleotides are TGTGCCAGCAGGTGGGACGGAGGGGTCACTGAAGCTTTCTTT.

This clonotype was detected ten times or more. The V and J genes are TRBV7-6 and TRBJ2-5, with D uncertain. This CDR3 region has 14 residues. Germline loops: CDR1 SGHVS, CDR2 FNYEAQ. V shed 5 bases and J shed 0 bases, with 10 bases lying between them. The CDR3 coding sequence is TGTGCCAGCAGCCCGATATCGTACCAAGAGACCCAGTACTTC. It yields the protein CASSPISYQETQYF.

The chain combines TRBV20-1 with TRBJ2-1, with 8 bases lining up with TRBD1. The CDR3 sequence is 16 residues long. Trimming cost V 6 bases and J 2 bases; bases outside gene matches: 12. Germline CDR1 and CDR2: DFQATT and SNEGSKA (reference sequence). DNA for the CDR3: TGCAGTGCCCCAGGGGGCCTGTTGAATGCCTACAATGAGCAGTTCTTC. Encoded protein: CSAPGGLLNAYNEQFF.

There are many counts of this clonotype. An end of the junction differs from the germline gene, which may be a read error. The rearrangement links TRBV7-7 to TRBJ2-7, with 9 bases that match TRBD1. The CDR3 is made up of 15 amino acids. The germline V gene encodes CDR1 SSHAT and CDR2 FNYEAQ (reference sequence). The CDR3 loop is CASSFGTGQYYEQYF. CDR3 DNA sequence: TGTGCTAGCAGCTTCGGGACAGGGCAGTACTACGAGCAGTACTTC.

V is TRBV5-6 and J is TRBJ1-1; tentatively, D is TRBD1 (5 bases). Trimming removed 4 bases from V and 7 bases from J, with 20 bases in between. The CDR3 runs to 15 residues. In germline, CDR1 is SGHDT, CDR2 YYEEEE. CDR3 sequence (DNA): TGTGCCAGCAGCCTACCCGGGACCGCCGGTCTTGAAGCTTTCTTT. It translates to CASSLPGTAGLEAFF.